The clone carrying this TCR beta chain has more than one count but fewer than ten. Its target is unknown. The entry originates in a study of T cells after posttransplantation cyclophosphamide. Produced via immunoSEQ multiplex PCR; TCRdb's table is partial and in-frame only. The repertoire holds around 18,000 clones, with more than 60% as singletons. Trimming shortened V by 4 bases and J by 0 bases, and 11 bases separated the two germline ends. This CDR3 has 15 residues. Germline CDR1 is SGHKS and CDR2 is YYEKEE (reference sequence). Overall study findings and caveats: Donor CD8+ memory clones often dominated recipient blood repertoires at later times. Tissue-infiltrating T cells from skin or gut overlapped little with blood T cells. After PTCy, TRB diversity resembled that of CNI/methotrexate controls.

A marrow graft followed busulfan-fludarabine conditioning, with cyclophosphamide on days +3 and +4. Sample: CD8+ T cells sorted from PBMCs, taken around 2,000 days after a stem cell transplant with posttransplant cyclophosphamide. This TCR was recovered from a female patient aged 40 to 55 who received an allogeneic stem cell transplant from a related donor, was CMV-positive, and had no GVHD. These T cells may partly come from the graft donor. The V call is TRBV5-5, the J call TRBJ2-1; no clear D. The CDR3 here is CASSLGLSSYNEQFF. The CDR3 DNA sequence: TGTGCCAGCAGCCTGGGCCTCAGCTCCTACAATGAGCAGTTCTTC.